Below are 2 T cell receptor beta chains sequenced from a single sample in a study of blood T cell repertoires in COVID-19. The repertoire was sequenced with immunoSEQ multiplex PCR; TCRdb's copy has only in-frame clones and lacks some. The profile covers fewer than 250,000 clones, with about 80% appearing a single time and roughly 6.4% taken by the ten largest. Sequencing input: peripheral blood. The receptors come from a man aged 55 to 70 with acute or convalescent COVID-19.

V is TRBV19 and J is TRBJ2-1; 9 positions agree with TRBD2. The CDR3 has 15 residues. Germline V gene lookup returns CDR1 LNHDA and CDR2 SQIVND (reference sequence). J was trimmed by 5 bases and V by 5 bases; bases with no gene match: 7. The CDR3 DNA reads TGTGCCAGTAGTCTCGGACTAGCGCCCCACAATGAGCAGTTCTTC. As protein: CASSLGLAPHNEQFF.

This clone has only a few counts. J is TRBJ1-2 and V is TRBV27, with D tentatively TRBD1 (5 bases). Germline assignment: CDR1 MNHEY and CDR2 SMNVEV (reference sequence). The CDR3 spans 18 residues. Trimming stripped 2 bases from V and 12 bases from J, with 31 bases between. The CDR3 is CASSLTKNRKGFRVHNTF. The CDR3 DNA reads TGTGCCAGCAGTTTAACGAAGAACAGGAAAGGGTTCCGGGTTCATAACACCTTC.